These T cell receptor beta chains were read from a single sample in a study of blood T cells in healthy people across ages. TCRdb used MiXCR to reprocess the 5' RACE reads, holding one entry per CDR3 protein. In the table there are 720,000 or so distinct CDR3 sequences, around 38% of which are singletons. The sequenced sample consisted of blood. The receptors stem from an elderly man in good health. Both conserved end residues are part of each CDR3. D genes are given only for firm matches. Only some rows state a clone size, as once, few, many or a class for expanded clones.

CDR3 length: 15; D gene: .; V gene: TRBV7-8; J gene: TRBJ2-3; clone size: .; CDR3 DNA: TGTGCCAGCAGACCCCTCCCCCAGGATCGAACGGCGCAGTATTTT; CDR3 protein: CASRPLPQDRTAQYF
CDR3 length: 14; D gene: .; V gene: TRBV7-2; J gene: TRBJ2-5; clone size: few; CDR3 DNA: TGTGCCAGCAGCTTAGCCAGTATCCAAGAGACCCAGTACTTC; CDR3 protein: CASSLASIQETQYF
CDR3 length: 14; D gene: TRBD1; V gene: TRBV7-2; J gene: TRBJ2-7; clone size: few; CDR3 DNA: TGTGCCAGCACTCGTAACAGGGGATCGGACGAGCAGTACTTC; CDR3 protein: CASTRNRGSDEQYF
CDR3 length: 17; D gene: .; V gene: TRBV5-1; J gene: TRBJ2-6; clone size: .; CDR3 DNA: TGCGCCAGCAGCTTGTTGTCAGGGGCCGCTGGGGCCAACGTCCTGACTTTC; CDR3 protein: CASSLLSGAAGANVLTF
CDR3 length: 16; D gene: TRBD1; V gene: TRBV2; J gene: TRBJ2-4; clone size: few; CDR3 DNA: TGTGCCAGCAGTGAAGCAGGAGGCAGGGGGAAAAACATTCAGTACTTC; CDR3 protein: CASSEAGGRGKNIQYF
CDR3 length: 13; D gene: .; V gene: TRBV6-5; J gene: TRBJ2-5; clone size: .; CDR3 DNA: TGTGCCACTGGGCGGACAGCCCAAGAGACCCAGTACTTC; CDR3 protein: CATGRTAQETQYF
CDR3 length: 15; D gene: .; V gene: TRBV20-1; J gene: TRBJ2-4; clone size: .; CDR3 DNA: TGCAGTGCGACAAGCTTTACAGGGGCCAAAAACATTCAGTACTTC; CDR3 protein: CSATSFTGAKNIQYF
CDR3 length: 17; D gene: TRBD1; V gene: TRBV6-1; J gene: TRBJ2-1; clone size: once; CDR3 DNA: TGTGCCAGCAGTGAAGGTTCTTGGACAGGGGGTTCCAATGAGCAGTTCTTC; CDR3 protein: CASSEGSWTGGSNEQFF
CDR3 length: 15; D gene: TRBD2; V gene: TRBV7-7; J gene: TRBJ2-7; clone size: few; CDR3 DNA: TGTGCCAGCAGCCCAGGACTAGTTCCCCCCTACGAGCAGTACTTC; CDR3 protein: CASSPGLVPPYEQYF
CDR3 length: 17; D gene: TRBD1; V gene: TRBV7-9; J gene: TRBJ2-1; clone size: .; CDR3 DNA: TGTGCCAGCAGCTTATGGGGACGGGGACAGCCTGACCATGAGCAGTTCTTC; CDR3 protein: CASSLWGRGQPDHEQFF
CDR3 length: 13; D gene: .; V gene: TRBV6-4; J gene: TRBJ2-1; clone size: .; CDR3 DNA: TGTGCCAGCAGTGAGGCAGGGATGAGTGAGCAGTTCTTC; CDR3 protein: CASSEAGMSEQFF
CDR3 length: 19; D gene: TRBD2; V gene: TRBV5-1; J gene: TRBJ2-1; clone size: few; CDR3 DNA: TGCGCCAGCAGCTTGGAGGTCAGCGGGGGGGTGAGCTCCTACAATGAGCAGTTCTTC; CDR3 protein: CASSLEVSGGVSSYNEQFF
CDR3 length: 17; D gene: TRBD2; V gene: TRBV11-3; J gene: TRBJ2-3; clone size: .; CDR3 DNA: TGTGCCAGCAGCTCAACCACACTAGCGCCGTACACAGATACGCAGTATTTT; CDR3 protein: CASSSTTLAPYTDTQYF
CDR3 length: 13; D gene: .; V gene: TRBV11-2; J gene: TRBJ2-7; clone size: .; CDR3 DNA: TGTGCCAGCAGCCCTCGTCGTTCCTGCGAGCAGTACTTC; CDR3 protein: CASSPRRSCEQYF
CDR3 length: 15; D gene: .; V gene: TRBV7-2; J gene: TRBJ2-1; clone size: .; CDR3 DNA: TGTGCCAGCAGCTTCTATGCCCGGACTGGTTGGGAGCAGTTCTTC; CDR3 protein: CASSFYARTGWEQFF
CDR3 length: 13; D gene: TRBD1; V gene: TRBV29-1; J gene: TRBJ2-1; clone size: .; CDR3 DNA: TGCAGCACGGGACAGGGGACGGACAATGAGCAGTTCTTC; CDR3 protein: CSTGQGTDNEQFF
CDR3 length: 14; D gene: .; V gene: TRBV4-1; J gene: TRBJ2-4; clone size: .; CDR3 DNA: TGCGCCAGCAGCCAAGAGGGAAACCGGAACATTCAGTACTTC; CDR3 protein: CASSQEGNRNIQYF
CDR3 length: 14; D gene: .; V gene: TRBV20-1; J gene: TRBJ2-5; clone size: few; CDR3 DNA: TGCAGTGCTAGAGATCAGAAGCCGGTGAAGACCCAGTACTTC; CDR3 protein: CSARDQKPVKTQYF
CDR3 length: 11; D gene: TRBD1; V gene: TRBV20-1; J gene: TRBJ1-2; clone size: .; CDR3 DNA: TGCAGTGCTGGACAGGGATATGGCTACACCTTC; CDR3 protein: CSAGQGYGYTF
CDR3 length: 16; D gene: TRBD2; V gene: TRBV7-9; J gene: TRBJ2-1; clone size: many; CDR3 DNA: TGTGCCAGCAGCAATTTAGCGGGAGTGGCCTACAATGAGCAGTTCTTC; CDR3 protein: CASSNLAGVAYNEQFF
CDR3 length: 17; D gene: TRBD2; V gene: TRBV14; J gene: TRBJ2-1; clone size: .; CDR3 DNA: TGTGCCAGCAGCCAAGATAGAGGTCTAGCGGGGTTACATGAGCAGTTCTTC; CDR3 protein: CASSQDRGLAGLHEQFF
CDR3 length: 13; D gene: TRBD1; V gene: TRBV6-5; J gene: TRBJ1-2; clone size: .; CDR3 DNA: TGTGCCAGCAGCTTGACAGGGGAGCTCGGCTACACCTTC; CDR3 protein: CASSLTGELGYTF
CDR3 length: 14; D gene: .; V gene: TRBV5-5; J gene: TRBJ1-2; clone size: few; CDR3 DNA: TGTGCCAGCAGCTTGGACAGCAGGGGCTATGGCTACACCTTC; CDR3 protein: CASSLDSRGYGYTF
CDR3 length: 15; D gene: TRBD1; V gene: TRBV9; J gene: TRBJ1-2; clone size: few; CDR3 DNA: TGTGCCAGCAGCGCGGAGGACAGGGCTAACTATGGCTACACCTTC; CDR3 protein: CASSAEDRANYGYTF
CDR3 length: 13; D gene: .; V gene: TRBV29-1; J gene: TRBJ1-2; clone size: many; CDR3 DNA: TGCAGCGCGGGGGTCGAAGGGAGGTACGGCTACACCTTC; CDR3 protein: CSAGVEGRYGYTF
CDR3 length: 14; D gene: .; V gene: TRBV25-1; J gene: TRBJ1-6; clone size: .; CDR3 DNA: TGTGCCAGCAGGGACAGTAATTATAATTCACCCCTCCACTTT; CDR3 protein: CASRDSNYNSPLHF
CDR3 length: 14; D gene: .; V gene: TRBV7-9; J gene: TRBJ2-5; clone size: .; CDR3 DNA: TGTGCCAGCAGCTTAGGAGACTCTCAGAAGACCCAGTACTTC; CDR3 protein: CASSLGDSQKTQYF
CDR3 length: 14; D gene: .; V gene: TRBV6-2/TRBV6-3; J gene: TRBJ1-5; clone size: few; CDR3 DNA: TGTGCCAGCAGCCAAGGGGTCGGAAATCAGCCCCAGCATTTT; CDR3 protein: CASSQGVGNQPQHF
CDR3 length: 14; D gene: .; V gene: TRBV12-3/TRBV12-4; J gene: TRBJ1-4; clone size: few; CDR3 DNA: TGTGCCAGCAGTCCCAGGGGCGCTAATGAAAAACTGTTTTTT; CDR3 protein: CASSPRGANEKLFF
CDR3 length: 16; D gene: .; V gene: TRBV7-2; J gene: TRBJ2-3; clone size: .; CDR3 DNA: TGTGCCAGCAGCTTAGGGTCCACAGGAGGCGCAGATACGCAGTATTTT; CDR3 protein: CASSLGSTGGADTQYF
CDR3 length: 16; D gene: TRBD2; V gene: TRBV6-1; J gene: TRBJ2-3; clone size: .; CDR3 DNA: TGTGCCAGCATCGAGCGGGGGGCGTTAAGTCCAGATACGCAGTATTTT; CDR3 protein: CASIERGALSPDTQYF
CDR3 length: 14; D gene: TRBD2; V gene: TRBV12-3/TRBV12-4; J gene: TRBJ2-3; clone size: .; CDR3 DNA: TGTGCCAGCAGAATAGCGGGGGGGCCTCATACGCAGTATTTT; CDR3 protein: CASRIAGGPHTQYF
CDR3 length: 13; D gene: .; V gene: TRBV20-1; J gene: TRBJ2-5; clone size: .; CDR3 DNA: TGCAGTGCTCCGGCGGGGCAGGGAGAGACCCAGTACTTC; CDR3 protein: CSAPAGQGETQYF
CDR3 length: 15; D gene: TRBD1; V gene: TRBV29-1; J gene: TRBJ1-2; clone size: .; CDR3 DNA: TGCAGCGTTGAAGGGGACAGGATAACTAACTATGGCTACACCTTC; CDR3 protein: CSVEGDRITNYGYTF
CDR3 length: 15; D gene: .; V gene: TRBV20-1; J gene: TRBJ2-7; clone size: .; CDR3 DNA: TGCAGTGCTGACAAATCAGGGTTGCGGTACAATGAGCAGTACTTC; CDR3 protein: CSADKSGLRYNEQYF
CDR3 length: 14; D gene: TRBD1; V gene: TRBV27; J gene: TRBJ2-7; clone size: .; CDR3 DNA: TGTGCCAGCAGGATAACCGGGACAGGCTACGAGCAGTACTTC; CDR3 protein: CASRITGTGYEQYF
CDR3 length: 15; D gene: TRBD1; V gene: TRBV6-5; J gene: TRBJ2-7; clone size: .; CDR3 DNA: TGTGCCAGCAGTTATCTACAGGGGAGCTCCTACGAGCAGTACTTC; CDR3 protein: CASSYLQGSSYEQYF
CDR3 length: 15; D gene: .; V gene: TRBV13; J gene: TRBJ2-3; clone size: .; CDR3 DNA: TGTGCCAGCAGCTTAGGTGGGGCTCAACCAAATACGCAGTATTTT; CDR3 protein: CASSLGGAQPNTQYF
CDR3 length: 19; D gene: TRBD1; V gene: TRBV28; J gene: TRBJ2-3; clone size: .; CDR3 DNA: TGTGCCAGCAGTCCCCTCAGGGACAGGGGCCCTCTGGGCACAGATACGCAGTATTTT; CDR3 protein: CASSPLRDRGPLGTDTQYF
CDR3 length: 14; D gene: TRBD1; V gene: TRBV4-3; J gene: TRBJ1-2; clone size: many; CDR3 DNA: TGCGCCAGCAGCCACCAAACAGGGGTTGGGGGCTACACCTTC; CDR3 protein: CASSHQTGVGGYTF
CDR3 length: 13; D gene: .; V gene: TRBV27; J gene: TRBJ2-7; clone size: many; CDR3 DNA: TGTGCCAGCAGTTCTGGGTTAACCTACGAGCAGTACTTC; CDR3 protein: CASSSGLTYEQYF